These 15 T cell receptor beta chains share one sample of origin, sequenced in a study of cytomegalovirus exposure and HLA in healthy donors. PCR was performed using 60 Vbeta and 13 Jbeta primers. Measured with immunoSEQ multiplex PCR; TCRdb has only the in-frame clones, and not every one. The data show roughly 190,000 clones, less than 80% seen once. Sequencing was carried out using PBMCs. These receptor sequences come from a man in his forties in good health and CMV-seronegative.

This chain uses TRBV14 with TRBJ1-2, with D possibly being TRBD1 (6 bases). Trimming took off 3 bases at V and 5 bases at J, with 16 bases between the two ends. The length of the CDR3 is 15 residues. Germline CDR1 is SGHDN and CDR2 is FVKESK. The CDR3 loop reads CASSQVPGAGYGYTF. In DNA form, the CDR3 reads TGTGCCAGCAGCCAGGTACCAGGGGCTGGTTATGGCTACACCTTC.

This chain uses TRBV7-3 with TRBJ2-1; tentative D call: TRBD1 (6 bases). CDR3 length: 15 amino acids. Germline CDR1 reads SGHTA; CDR2 reads FQGTGA. V lost 5 bases and J lost 5, with 16 bases in between. CDR3 amino acids: CASSPTGTPDNEQFF. The CDR3 nucleotides are TGTGCCAGCAGCCCCACCGGGACACCCGACAATGAGCAGTTCTTC. Full variable domain (outside the CDR3, taken from reference TRBV7-3 and TRBJ2-1): GAGVSQTPSNKVTEKGKYVELRCDPISGHTALYWYRQSLGQGPEFLIYFQGTGAADDSGLPNDRFFAVRPEGSVSTLKIQRTERGDSAVYLCASSPTGTPDNEQFFGPGTRLTVL.

The rearrangement links TRBV15 to TRBJ2-2; D not certain. Trimming removed 1 base from V and 5 bases from J, with 11 bases in between. The CDR3 is 15 residues long. Germline values: CDR1 LNHNV, CDR2 YYDKDF (reference sequence). CDR3 protein: CATSRGREQTGELFF. The CDR3 nucleotides are TGTGCCACCAGCAGAGGCCGTGAACAGACCGGGGAGCTGTTTTTT.

This chain links TRBV6-5 with TRBJ1-1; no clear D gene. CDR1 MNHEY and CDR2 SVGAGI come from the germline V gene. V was shortened by 4 bases and J by 0 bases, with 9 bases between the two germline ends. CDR3 size: 14 residues. DNA of the CDR3: TGTGCCAGCAGTTCGAACGACATGAACACTGAAGCTTTCTTT. It encodes CASSSNDMNTEAFF.

The chain combines TRBV30 with TRBJ2-1, with a tentative D call TRBD2 (6 bases). V was pared by 5 bases and J by 6 bases, with 17 bases between. CDR3 size: 14 residues. Looked up from germline, CDR1 is GTSNPN and CDR2 is SVGIG (reference sequence). This CDR3 is CAWGIGKRANEQFF. In nucleotides, the CDR3 is TGTGCCTGGGGTATCGGGAAGCGGGCCAATGAGCAGTTCTTC.

The rearrangement uses TRBV25-1 and TRBJ1-2, with D hard to call. The CDR3 is 12 residues long. The germline V gene encodes CDR1 MGHDK and CDR2 SYGVNS. The V and J ends lost 3 bases and 7 bases respectively, with 9 bases between them. As DNA, the CDR3 is TGTGCCAGCAGTGAGCAGTTTGTTGGCTACACCTTC. Its protein is CASSEQFVGYTF.

The chain combines TRBV19 with TRBJ1-6, with D perhaps TRBD1 (5 bases). Germline assignment: CDR1 LNHDA and CDR2 SQIVND (reference sequence). Trimming shortened V by 7 bases and J by 1 base, and 17 bases separated the two germline ends. The CDR3 totals 17 residues. The CDR3 sequence is CASTAGAGGSYNSPLHF. The CDR3 nucleotides read TGTGCCAGTACCGCCGGGGCGGGGGGATCCTATAATTCACCCCTCCACTTT.

This chain joins TRBV4-1 and TRBJ2-1, with 13 bases aligning to TRBD2. The germline V gene encodes CDR1 MGHRA and CDR2 YSYEKL. The CDR3 runs 15 residues. V lost 4 bases, J lost 6 bases, and 3 bases stayed unmatched. This chain's CDR3 is CASSPTSGRANEQFF. The CDR3 DNA follows: TGCGCCAGCAGCCCCACTAGCGGGAGGGCCAATGAGCAGTTCTTC.

The sample holds a few counts of this clone. This sequence joins TRBV27 and TRBJ2-2, with D tentatively TRBD2 (5 bases). V was trimmed by 5 bases and J by 3 bases, leaving 13 bases between them. Per germline, CDR1 MNHEY and CDR2 SMNVEV (reference sequence). This CDR3 has 15 amino acids. The CDR3 spells CASSRNREHTGELFF. The CDR3, as DNA: TGTGCCAGCAGTAGGAATAGGGAGCACACCGGGGAGCTGTTTTTT.

V gene TRBV11-2 combines with J gene TRBJ2-1; D possibly corresponds to TRBD2 (6 bases). CDR1 and CDR2 from the germline V gene are SGHAT and FQNNGV. The CDR3 contains 15 residues. The germline V and J ends were trimmed by 5 bases and 5 bases, with 16 bases remaining between them. The CDR3 spells CASSELKRAHNEQFF. CDR3 bases: TGTGCCAGCAGCGAGCTGAAGCGGGCTCACAATGAGCAGTTCTTC.

The rearrangement links TRBV4-3 to TRBJ2-1, with 11 bases matching TRBD2. Trimming took 6 bases from V and 4 from J; bases not matched to a gene: 5. CDR1 and CDR2 (germline): LGHNA, YSLEER. The CDR3 covers 15 residues. The CDR3 DNA reads TGCGCCAGCAGTCCGGGACTAGCGGCTTACAATGAGCAGTTCTTC. It codes for CASSPGLAAYNEQFF.

The genes are TRBV6-1 and TRBJ1-1; D is perhaps TRBD1 (5 bases). V dropped 1 base and J dropped 4 bases, with 7 bases sitting between them. There are 13 residues in the CDR3. Germline V gives CDR1 MNHNS, CDR2 SASEGT. DNA for the CDR3: TGTGCCAGCAGTGAAGGAACAGGCACTGAAGCTTTCTTT. This sequence encodes CASSEGTGTEAFF.

This clone was recorded only once. This chain joins TRBV18 and TRBJ1-1; 9 nucleotides line up with TRBD1. This CDR3 is built from 15 residues. V shed 4 bases and J 1 base; nucleotides not matched to a gene: 4. CDR1 is KGHSH and CDR2 is LQKENI in the germline V gene. CDR3 residues: CASSHWTGENTEAFF. The CDR3 DNA sequence: TGTGCCAGCTCACACTGGACAGGGGAGAACACTGAAGCTTTCTTT. Complete variable domain (other parts from reference TRBV18 and TRBJ1-1): NAGVMQNPRHLVRRRGQEARLRCSPMKGHSHVYWYRQLPEEGLKFMVYLQKENIIDESGMPKERFSAEFPKEGPSILRIQQVVRGDSAAYFCASSHWTGENTEAFFGQGTRLTVV.

The rearrangement links TRBV5-1 to TRBJ2-1, with 7 bases that match TRBD2. The junction had 6 bases not matched to a gene; V was cut back by 0 bases and J by 3 bases. CDR3 length: 16 amino acids. The germline V gene encodes CDR1 SGHRS and CDR2 YFSETQ. Written as DNA, the CDR3 is TGCGCCAGCAGCTTGGAGTCCAGGGACTACTACAATGAGCAGTTCTTC. This encodes CASSLESRDYYNEQFF.

This chain uses TRBV28 with TRBJ1-2, with 10 positions matching TRBD1. Losses at the gene ends were 6 bases for V and 0 bases for J; bases not matched to a gene: 7. The germline V gene has CDR1 MDHEN and CDR2 SYDVKM. The CDR3 has 16 amino acids. Written as DNA, the CDR3 is TGTGCCAGCAGGGGGACAGGGGCGCAGCCTAACTATGGCTACACCTTC. This gives the protein CASRGTGAQPNYGYTF.